This T cell receptor (beta chain) was identified during a study of CD8 T cells in ankylosing spondylitis. Overall study results and limits: Disease-linked clones were found to be CD8+ and relatively rare in peripheral blood. A TCR beta motif of eight or nine highly homologous variants seemed to mark ankylosing spondylitis blood.

Quantitative 5'-RACE was performed with molecular barcodes, and it yielded the TCR beta libraries. MiXCR, applied by TCRdb to the 5' RACE reads, yields one record per CDR3 protein. Found here are about 330,000 distinct CDR3 sequences, 8% of them singletons; the top ten hold roughly 14%. This clonotype showed up many times. The target antigen is unknown. Germline V gene lookup returns CDR1 SGHRS and CDR2 YFSETQ. The J segment lost 2 bases and the V segment lost 0 bases, leaving 3 bases of the junction unmatched. This CDR3 is built from 15 residues. The genes are TRBV5-1 and TRBJ2-3; 7 bases line up with TRBD1. The TCR originated in a male donor with ankylosing spondylitis. Sequencing input: blood, either unsorted or a sorted T cell fraction (not recorded which). The CDR3 region has the DNA TGCGCCAGCAGCTTGGGGACAGGTATCACAGATACGCAGTATTTT. This codes for CASSLGTGITDTQYF.